The 10 T cell receptor beta chains below come from one sample, sequenced in a study of cytomegalovirus exposure and HLA in healthy donors. PCR employed 60 Vbeta and 13 Jbeta primers. The assay was immunoSEQ multiplex PCR, and TCRdb's table has in-frame clones only and misses some. The top ten hold more than 7.5% of the sample, which has approximately 70,000 clones, about two thirds seen once. Sequencing was done on a sample of PBMCs. The origin of the receptors is a woman aged 45 to 65 in good health and CMV-seropositive.

The rearrangement joins TRBV6-5 to TRBJ2-5; 8 bases match TRBD2. Per germline, CDR1 MNHEY and CDR2 SVGAGI. The V and J ends lost 4 bases and 5 bases, in that order; junction bases with no gene match: 6. The CDR3 loop spans 14 amino acids. The CDR3 coding sequence is TGTGCCAGCAGTTGGCGGGGGGTTGAGGAGACCCAGTACTTC. It codes for CASSWRGVEETQYF.

The gene calls are TRBV15 and TRBJ2-7; TRBD1 might be the D (7 bases). This CDR3 is built from 13 residues. The V gene's germline CDR1 is LNHNV and CDR2 YYDKDF (reference sequence). V lost 5 bases and J 6 bases, leaving 14 bases between the germline ends. The CDR3 DNA sequence: TGTGCCACCAGCGTCAGGGGGGTGGGCGAGCAGTACTTC. Its protein product is CATSVRGVGEQYF. Full variable domain (missing parts from reference TRBV15 and TRBJ2-7): DAMVIQNPRYQVTQFGKPVTLSCSQTLNHNVMYWYQQKSSQAPKLLFHYYDKDFNNEADTPDNFQSRRPNTSFCFLDIRSPGLGDTAMYLCATSVRGVGEQYFGPGTRLTVT.

The chain recombines TRBV6-6 with TRBJ2-4; D uncertain. Germline lookup yields CDR1 MNHNY and CDR2 SVGAGI (reference sequence). The CDR3 is 13 amino acids. Trimming cost V 9 bases and J 8 bases, with 17 bases left between them. CDR3 DNA sequence: TGTGCCAGTGGTCCGGCTACCGCGGACATTCAGTACTTC. It encodes CASGPATADIQYF.

The V gene is TRBV30, the J gene TRBJ2-5, with no clear D. Germline-derived CDR1 and CDR2 are GTSNPN and SVGIG (reference sequence). V lost 0 bases and J lost 3, with 8 bases in between. The CDR3 is 13 residues long. The CDR3 region is CAWSVQVEETQYF. CDR3 sequence (DNA): TGTGCCTGGAGTGTTCAGGTGGAAGAGACCCAGTACTTC.

This chain uses TRBV28 with TRBJ2-3; D may be TRBD2 (5 bases). The length of the CDR3 is 14 residues. Trimming left V 5 bases short and J 2 bases short, with 11 bases between. The V gene's germline CDR1 is MDHEN and CDR2 SYDVKM. The DNA of the CDR3 is TGTGCCAGCAGTACGCGGGCAGACACAGATACGCAGTATTTT. Its translation is CASSTRADTDTQYF.

This clone was counted between two and nine times. The rearrangement links TRBV7-8 to TRBJ2-2; 11 bases are a match to TRBD1. CDR1 is SGHVS, CDR2 FQNEAQ, per germline. This CDR3 has 16 amino acids. V was clipped by 3 bases and J by 3 bases; unmatched bases: 3. The CDR3 DNA sequence: TGTGCCAGCAGCTTCCCGGGACAGGGGGACACCGGGGAGCTGTTTTTT. It translates to CASSFPGQGDTGELFF.

The chain joins TRBV4-3 to TRBJ1-6, with D possibly matching TRBD1 (6 bases). Trimming left V 4 bases short and J 7 bases short, with 20 bases between. The V gene's germline CDR1 is LGHNA and CDR2 YSLEER. This CDR3 region has 17 residues. The chain's CDR3 is CASSRFPGHGANSPLHF. In DNA, the CDR3 is TGCGCCAGCAGCCGATTTCCGGGACATGGGGCCAATTCACCCCTCCACTTT.

This chain connects TRBV2 to TRBJ1-5; D unclear. CDR3 length equals 13 residues. The V gene's germline CDR1 is SNHLY and CDR2 FYNNEI. V was pared by 6 bases and J by 0 bases, with 6 bases between. The chain's CDR3 is CASSTSSNQPQHF. CDR3 DNA: TGTGCCAGCAGCACAAGTAGCAATCAGCCCCAGCATTTT.

The chain joins TRBV11-2 to TRBJ2-5, with TRBD2 matching 8 bases. The CDR3 has 14 residues. Germline CDR1 SGHAT, CDR2 FQNNGV. J was trimmed by 4 bases and V by 1 base; bases with no gene match: 2. The CDR3 protein is CASSLGLAPETQYF. CDR3 nucleotides: TGTGCCAGCAGCTTAGGACTAGCGCCAGAGACCCAGTACTTC.

This clone was detected a few times. This chain links TRBV7-2 with TRBJ2-7; D gene unclear. CDR3 length equals 13 residues. Trimming took off 3 bases at V and 3 bases at J, with 9 bases between the two ends. Germline CDR1 SGHTA, CDR2 FQGNSA. This CDR3 is CASSLTGYYEQYF. CDR3 in DNA: TGTGCCAGCAGCTTGACTGGCTACTACGAGCAGTACTTC.